This T cell receptor (beta chain) was recorded in a study of cytomegalovirus exposure and HLA in healthy donors (dated 2017 in TCRdb). At the level of the whole study: An earlier analysis of approximately 590 of the donors reported 250 to 300 Gb of sequence data and more than 90 million unique TCR beta sequences from 150 million to 200 million T cells. The study profiled the T cell repertoires of hundreds of subjects by immunosequencing and related them to cytomegalovirus serostatus. The study combined high-throughput TCR immunosequencing, statistical association of individual TCRs with disease status, and machine learning to predict cytomegalovirus infection status. Donor age, sex, ethnicity and CMV serostatus were compiled alongside the repertoire data. The genetic ancestry cluster associated with self-reported Caucasian donors included over 80% of the roughly 360 genotyped donors. The aim of the study was to test whether cataloging public T cell receptors could identify signatures of past pathogen exposure. Genome-wide SNP genotypes for about three fifths of the roughly 670 donors were used in a later genetic analysis, which treated that subset as a discovery cohort. About 300 gigabases of sequencing data and approximately 85 million unique TCR sequences were included in an early release covering roughly 600 HLA-typed donors. To study patterns of TCR occurrence, a later analysis re-analyzed previously published TCR beta repertoires from 600 to 750 donors and added high-resolution HLA genotyping. Rather than using new phenotypic data, the later analysis identified candidate immune exposures from TCR beta sequences and from how often those sequences occurred across donors. Several DR-DQ haplotypes were handled as single units for association and clustering, since linkage in the cohort was strong. Typing coverage varied by locus: roughly 629-630 donors for A, B, C, DRB1 and DQB1; 522 for DQA1; approximately 610 for DPA1; around 490 for DPB1. An earlier analysis of approximately 580 of the donors used high-throughput TCR beta sequencing to judge whether each TCR beta V gene segment behaved as functional or pseudogenic. A separate validation cohort of approximately 120 different subjects was used in addition to the approximately 640-subject first cohort. Among roughly 400 genotyped donors of the cohort, an average of about 220,000 unique TCR beta nucleotide sequences was sequenced per donor, of which approximately 19% were non-productive. All discovery cohort repertoires had been generated using a single sequencing platform. Both class I and class II loci were covered by HLA typing, at four-digit resolution. Points the paper makes about the study in general: In this cohort, only TCR beta chains were sequenced, and detectable features were limited by the absence of alpha or paired-chain data. A further reported finding was that TCR beta sequences accurately predicted the HLA-A and HLA-B alleles for most subjects in the first cohort. Several of the top co-occurrence clusters appeared to be linked to parvovirus B19, influenza, CMV and Epstein-Barr virus, according to a later analysis. An association between a missense DCLRE1C variant and V-gene and J-gene trimming of TCR beta chains was found in a later genetic analysis and replicated in an independent cohort. The sequencing pipeline was judged likely to have produced a cluster of highly shared sequence variants as a technical artifact. CMV serostatus was the only immune exposure information available for the cohort. The earlier analysis of a few hundred of the donors excluded roughly 17 rarely observed V segments, including chromosome 9 orphons, because counts were too low. A later analysis found that most CMV-associated TCR beta chains appeared HLA-restricted, with HLA associations seemingly driven largely by CMV exposure. Cytomegalovirus status was reported to be diagnosed by the classifier with high specificity and sensitivity in both the original and validation cohorts. At a false discovery rate of 0.05, a later analysis linked roughly 17,000 TCR beta sequences to specific HLA alleles. Because some donors lacked HLA typing at each locus, the association tests relied only on the typed subset. Linkage disequilibrium might explain the correlated functional status among segregating V segments, but an unknown experimental factor could not be ruled out. In an earlier analysis of about 600 of the donors, most TCR beta V segments appeared in productive rearrangements about 90% or about 30% of the time, broadly matching IMGT annotations. It was suggested by the authors that the approach could potentially be generalized to other disease states and immunological phenotypes. Across donors, most TCR sequences were observed very rarely, whereas some public TCRs were present in many individuals. Strong co-occurrence of HLA alleles, especially DR and DQ, made assigning TCR associations to individual alleles difficult. According to a later genetic analysis, donors in an Asian-associated ancestry cluster had fewer N-insertions in productive TCRs than the approximately 630-donor mean. In vitro tests confirmed that three of the cytomegalovirus-associated TCR beta chains recognize cytomegalovirus antigens. The presence/absence analyses assumed that sequencing depth was roughly uniform across donors, and that assumption may not be true. Because the 87-base-pair reads could not distinguish some IMGT-functional V segments, including TRBV6-2 and TRBV6-3, those segments were excluded. A later analysis found that HLA-associated TCR beta chains were more clonally expanded and had lower generation probabilities than equally common non-associated chains. In a later analysis, TCR association rates were found to vary across HLA loci, with the most associated TCRs seen for DRB1 alleles and the fewest for HLA-C alleles. The study gave a list of some 150 TCR beta chains associated with cytomegalovirus.

Receptor libraries were prepared by the immunoSEQ multiplex PCR assay. For the multiplex PCR, a mixture combining 60 forward primers for TCR Vbeta segments and 13 reverse primers for TCR Jbeta segments was used. Amplification of the CDR3 region of rearranged TCR beta genes was performed with a multiplex PCR assay on genomic DNA. Amplified TCR beta libraries were sequenced as 87-base-pair reads on the Illumina HiSeq System. Regarding the original processing steps: In a later analysis, some 80 million unique TCR beta chains were counted across the approximately 670 repertoires, and roughly 11 million of these chains were shared by at least two donors. Raw reads were error-corrected and collapsed into unique sequences with a nearest-neighbor algorithm that merged closely related sequences to remove PCR and sequencing errors. CDR3 sequences were aligned to IMGT reference sequences to assign V, D and J gene segments. Each retained sequence needed at least a six-nucleotide match to both a V gene segment and a J gene segment. Rearrangements were classified as productive when the CDR3 lacked stop codons and remained in frame with V and J, and all other rearrangements were classified as non-productive. CDR3 was defined according to IMGT convention as the region running from the second conserved V-encoded cysteine to the conserved J-encoded phenylalanine. Sequences without an unambiguous match to a single V gene segment were excluded from the earlier analysis of about 600 of the donors. In an earlier analysis of approximately 560 of the donors, a V segment was called functional when productive rearrangements were above 56.7%, and segregating when the standard deviation between donors exceeded 5%. To diagnose cytomegalovirus status from the catalog of TCR beta chain sequences, a statistical classification framework was built. A later analysis assigned V and J genes by comparing TCR nucleotide sequences with IMGT/GENE-DB human TR gene sequences. The TCRdist pipeline was used in a later analysis to assign CDR3 sequences and most-parsimonious VDJ recombination scenarios. In a later analysis, each TCR beta chain was defined by its CDR3 amino acid sequence together with its V-gene family, and reads lacking a unique V-gene family were excluded. As a way to deal with suspected cross-contamination and a sequencing artifact, a later analysis dropped approximately 590 nucleotide sequences that were highly shared and had low generation probability. For each public chain, a later analysis derived a clonal expansion index from normalized ranks of inferred template counts within each repertoire. In a later analysis, generation probabilities were computed using a VDJ recombination model fitted to out-of-frame rearrangements, and the results were checked against IGoR. In a later analysis, hypergeometric tests were used to score TCR-TCR, TCR-HLA and TCR-CMV co-occurrence, with a repertoire-size bias correction applied to TCR pairs. False discovery rates were estimated in a later analysis by permuting HLA or CMV assignments 20 times. In a later analysis, co-occurring TCRs were grouped using DBSCAN, with TCRdist sequence similarity added in when clustering inside HLA-allele-positive subsets. Co-occurrence clustering excluded repertoires with fewer than 30,000 or more than 120,000 public chains, plus five with anomalous nucleotide sharing. TCRdb's version of the immuneACCESS table is confined to in-frame rearrangements and falls short of the full clone set. An unresolved V gene accounts for under half of the shortfall where checked; the remainder is of unknown origin. D and trimming were read from the DNA, whereas the V and J calls and clone size are those reported in that table. The sample table shows roughly 100,000 clones, and around 81% are seen once. Under 4% of the sample lies in the top ten.

The cohort comprised around 700 healthy bone marrow donors. All cohort members were sampled while nominally healthy, although unrecorded immune exposures were likely present. The donor was CMV seropositive and belonged to the group of 250 to 350 seropositive cohort members. A peripheral blood sample was provided by each donor, and peripheral blood mononuclear cells were used for TCR beta sequencing. Genomic DNA was extracted from the blood cell samples with the Qiagen DNeasy Blood Extraction Kit. The V end gives up 10 bases and the J end 7 bases, leaving 8 bases in the junction not matched to a gene. The CDR3, cysteine through phenylalanine, is 13 amino acids long. CDR3 DNA only is kept here, 39 bases in frame from base 1. CDR1 and CDR2 (WSHSY, SAAADI) derive from the germline V gene. Worth noting for this clone: Its specific antigen is unknown. Within one base of it there is no much larger clone, and no base qualities were kept.

This clonotype originated in a female donor in good health and CMV-seropositive. The chain uses TRBV10-2 and TRBJ2-2, with 8 bases aligning to TRBD1. The sequenced sample was PBMCs. CDR3 region: CAISTGAGGELFF. The DNA is as follows: TGCGCCATCTCGACAGGGGCTGGCGGGGAGCTGTTTTTT.